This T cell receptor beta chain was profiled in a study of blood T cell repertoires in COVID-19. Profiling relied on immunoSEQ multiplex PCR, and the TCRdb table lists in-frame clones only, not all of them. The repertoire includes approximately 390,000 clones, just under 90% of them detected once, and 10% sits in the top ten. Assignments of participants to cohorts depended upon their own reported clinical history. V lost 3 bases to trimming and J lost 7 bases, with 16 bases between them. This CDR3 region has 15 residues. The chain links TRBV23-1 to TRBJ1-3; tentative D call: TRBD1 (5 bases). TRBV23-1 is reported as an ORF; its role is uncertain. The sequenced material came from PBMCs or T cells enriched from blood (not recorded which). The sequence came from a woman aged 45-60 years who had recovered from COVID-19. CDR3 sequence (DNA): TGCGCCAGCAGTCATGGGTTCCAGGGCCGGAACACCATATATTTT. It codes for CASSHGFQGRNTIYF.